This T cell receptor (beta chain) was profiled in a study of blood T cell repertoires in COVID-19. For the study at large: Recovery among Cohort 3 donors was established by two negative PCRs, clearance, or symptom resolution. Samples taken during acute and convalescent COVID-19 were collected in the United States, Italy and Spain.

Self-reported history from a screening survey and questionnaire set each donor's cohort. V shed 4 bases, J shed 4 bases, and the junction held 5 bases outside the gene matches. Looked up from germline, CDR1 is MNHEY and CDR2 is SVGAGI. This CDR3 has 14 amino acids. Original methodology: Amplification of reference gene primers provided the estimated nucleated cell counts. Libraries were prepared by immunoSEQ multiplex PCR; TCRdb keeps only in-frame clonotypes and omits some of them. That table supplies the V and J calls and clone size; D and trimming were determined from the DNA. Of 200,000 to 250,000 clones in the sample, roughly 91% were seen once.

This chain connects TRBV6-5 to TRBJ1-1; 8 bases map to TRBD1. Sequenced: PBMCs or T cells enriched from blood (not recorded which). The sequence was collected from a man aged 30-40 years in a cohort exposed to, infected with or recovered from COVID-19 (not recorded which). CDR3 amino acids: CASSSTGGFTEAFF. The DNA of the CDR3 is TGTGCCAGCAGTTCCACAGGGGGATTCACTGAAGCTTTCTTT.